Below, 25 T cell receptor beta chains from the same sample are listed, as sequenced in a study of T cells in pancreatic ductal adenocarcinoma. Clones were read by immunoSEQ multiplex PCR, and TCRdb kept only the in-frame ones, dropping some. The sample holds about 9,400 clones, 60% to 80% seen once. Surgery without prior neoadjuvant therapy was the treatment of the selected pancreatic ductal adenocarcinoma patients. The sequencing input was pancreatic tumor tissue. These receptors originate from a human donor with pancreatic ductal adenocarcinoma.

The chain couples TRBV7-6 to TRBJ1-2; no firm D call. Trimming left V 2 bases short and J 1 base short, with 11 bases between. Germline V lookup: CDR1 SGHVS, CDR2 FNYEAQ. The CDR3 is 15 amino acids. The CDR3 DNA follows: TGTGCCAGCAGCTTATTTGGAGGAAATAACTATGGCTACACCTTC. It is translated as CASSLFGGNNYGYTF.

Within the sample, this clone is medium-sized. This sequence joins TRBV6-1 and TRBJ1-1; D not certain. Per the germline V gene, CDR1 is MNHNS and CDR2 is SASEGT. The CDR3 is made up of 12 amino acids. V lost 6 bases, J lost 6 bases, and 11 bases lay in between. The chain's CDR3 is CASRQPRAEAFF. The CDR3 coding sequence is TGTGCCAGCAGGCAACCAAGGGCTGAAGCTTTCTTT.

The V gene is TRBV7-9, the J gene TRBJ1-5, with D uncertain. From germline, CDR1 is SEHNR and CDR2 FQNEAQ (reference sequence). This CDR3 is built from 13 residues. Trimming shortened V by 5 bases and J by 6 bases, and 11 bases separated the two germline ends. The CDR3: CASSKGEGQPQHF. The DNA for the CDR3 is TGTGCCAGCAGCAAGGGCGAAGGTCAGCCCCAGCATTTT.

The J gene is TRBJ1-1, the V gene TRBV10-3, with D uncertain. Germline V CDR1 and CDR2: ENHRY, SYGVKD. The CDR3 has 15 residues. V lost 0 bases, J lost 0 bases, and 8 bases lay in between. CDR3 in amino acids: CAISESGRMNTEAFF. The DNA for the CDR3 is TGTGCCATCAGTGAGTCGGGGAGGATGAACACTGAAGCTTTCTTT.

Here the CDR3 DNA reads TGTGCCAGCTCCGGGACAGGAGGGGGTGAAGCTTTCTTT. Residues: CASSGTGGGEAFF. This rearrangement joins TRBV18 to TRBJ1-1; 8 nucleotides align to TRBD1. Germline lookup yields CDR1 KGHSH and CDR2 LQKENI. V shed 6 bases, J shed 7 bases, and the junction held 7 bases outside the gene matches. The CDR3 loop spans 13 amino acids.

V and J are TRBV6-1 and TRBJ1-5; D is possibly TRBD1 (5 bases). CDR3 size: 13 residues. Germline V gives CDR1 MNHNS, CDR2 SASEGT. The ends were cut back, 3 bases at V and 2 bases at J, with 5 bases in the middle. Written as DNA, the CDR3 is TGTGCCAGCAGTGAGGGGGGCAATCAGCCCCAGCATTTT. Protein product: CASSEGGNQPQHF.

The chain recombines TRBV27 with TRBJ1-2; D is ambiguous. From germline, CDR1 is MNHEY and CDR2 SMNVEV (reference sequence). This CDR3 spans 14 amino acids. Between the trimmed V and J ends, which lost 0 bases and 4 bases, there was a span of 9 bases. CDR3 residues: CASSLSRRGYGYTF. As DNA, the CDR3 is TGTGCCAGCAGTTTATCTCGCCGGGGCTATGGCTACACCTTC.

This chain joins TRBV28 and TRBJ2-3, with 8 positions matching TRBD2. V lost 3 bases, J lost 4 bases, and 12 bases stayed unmatched. Germline values: CDR1 MDHEN, CDR2 SYDVKM. The CDR3 loop spans 17 amino acids. The CDR3 reads CASSLSSGTRGSDTQYF. In DNA form, the CDR3 reads TGTGCCAGCAGTTTGTCCAGCGGGACTAGAGGGTCAGATACGCAGTATTTT.

This rearrangement joins TRBV4-1 to TRBJ2-3; TRBD2 matches 9 bases. There are 13 residues in the CDR3. V was clipped by 9 bases and J by 6 bases; unmatched bases: 7. Per the germline V gene, CDR1 is MGHRA and CDR2 is YSYEKL. The CDR3 region is CASRAGGGDTQYF. CDR3 DNA sequence: TGCGCCAGTAGAGCGGGGGGAGGGGATACGCAGTATTTT.

The chain joins TRBV13 to TRBJ1-2; 8 positions match TRBD1. Unmatched junction bases numbered 5, after V lost 5 bases and J lost 0 bases. Germline V gives CDR1 PRHDT, CDR2 FYEKMQ (reference sequence). This CDR3 has 15 amino acids. The CDR3 loop reads CASSPGDRTNYGYTF. The DNA for the CDR3 is TGTGCCAGCAGCCCTGGGGACAGGACTAACTATGGCTACACCTTC.

The rearrangement links TRBV18 to TRBJ2-1; no reliable D call. CDR3 length: 12 residues. CDR1 is KGHSH and CDR2 is LQKENI in the germline V gene. V lost 3 bases and J lost 10, with 10 bases in between. CDR3 sequence: CASSPRLGEQFF. CDR3 bases: TGTGCCAGCTCACCTCGCTTGGGGGAGCAGTTCTTC.

This chain links TRBV25-1 with TRBJ2-1, with TRBD2 matching 7 bases. This CDR3 has 12 amino acids. V was pared by 10 bases and J by 5 bases, with 5 bases of the junction left unmatched. Per the germline V gene, CDR1 is MGHDK and CDR2 is SYGVNS. CDR3 DNA: TGTGCCACCGGACTAGGCAACAATGAGCAGTTCTTC. This codes for CATGLGNNEQFF.

The chain carries TRBV30 and TRBJ2-4, with D possibly being TRBD1 or TRBD2 (6 bases each). From germline, CDR1 is GTSNPN and CDR2 SVGIG (reference sequence). V was shortened by 4 bases and J by 7 bases, with 14 bases between the two germline ends. CDR3 size: 13 residues. The CDR3 region is CAWNWGAENIQYF. Written as DNA, the CDR3 is TGTGCCTGGAATTGGGGGGCAGAGAACATTCAGTACTTC.

This rearrangement joins TRBV2 to TRBJ2-7; TRBD2 agrees at 10 bases. The germline V gene encodes CDR1 SNHLY and CDR2 FYNNEI. V shed 5 bases and J 2 bases; nucleotides not matched to a gene: 6. The CDR3 contains 15 residues. The CDR3 coding sequence is TGTGCCAGCAGTTACGGCAGCGGGGGGGCCTACGAGCAGTACTTC. It codes for CASSYGSGGAYEQYF. Full variable domain (remainder filled in from reference TRBV2 and TRBJ2-7): EPEVTQTPSHQVTQMGQEVILRCVPISNHLYFYWYRQILGQKVEFLVSFYNNEISEKSEIFDDQFSVERPDGSNFTLKIRSTKLEDSAMYFCASSYGSGGAYEQYFGPGTRLTVT.

This clone appeared a single time. Sequence at one end of the junction differs from germline and may be a read error. This chain joins TRBV5-3 and TRBJ2-1; the D is unclear. TRBV5-3 is given ORF status, its function remaining uncertain. This CDR3 has 11 residues. CDR3 nucleotide sequence: TGTGCCAGCAGCTTCACGTATGAGCAGTTCTTC. Its translation: CASSFTYEQFF.

The rearrangement links TRBV7-6 to TRBJ2-7; TRBD1 agrees at 7 bases. There are 13 residues in the CDR3. Germline CDR1 SGHVS, CDR2 FNYEAQ. The junction had 6 bases not matched to a gene; V was cut back by 5 bases and J by 5 bases. This CDR3 is CASSPTGTHEQYF. The CDR3, as DNA: TGTGCCAGCAGCCCGACAGGGACCCACGAGCAGTACTTC.

The rearrangement uses TRBV28 and TRBJ2-7, with TRBD2 matching 9 bases. Trimming removed 1 base from V and 3 bases from J; junction bases left unmatched: 4. Per the germline V gene, CDR1 is MDHEN and CDR2 is SYDVKM. This CDR3 contains 15 residues. The CDR3 sequence is CASSLFASGNYEQYF. As DNA, the CDR3 is TGTGCCAGCAGTTTATTCGCTAGCGGGAACTACGAGCAGTACTTC. The full variable domain, completed using reference TRBV28 and TRBJ2-7, is DVKVTQSSRYLVKRTGEKVFLECVQDMDHENMFWYRQDPGLGLRLIYFSYDVKMKEKGDIPEGYSVSREKKERFSLILESASTNQTSMYLCASSLFASGNYEQYFGPGTRLTVT.

J is TRBJ1-1 and V is TRBV4-2; D ambiguous. With 0 bases removed from V and 10 bases from J, the gap between germline ends came to 9 bases. Looked up from germline, CDR1 is LGHNA and CDR2 is YNFKEQ. The CDR3 is made up of 12 amino acids. The CDR3 DNA sequence: TGTGCCAGCAGCCAAGAAAGCTTGCGAGCTTTCTTT. Encoded protein: CASSQESLRAFF.

The rearrangement joins TRBV4-2 to TRBJ1-6; unclear D gene. CDR1 is LGHNA, CDR2 YNFKEQ, per germline. V was clipped by 0 bases and J by 7 bases, with 7 bases between them. The CDR3 totals 14 residues. CDR3 loop: CASSQDIPNSPLHF. The CDR3 DNA reads as TGTGCCAGCAGCCAAGACATACCAAATTCACCCCTCCACTTT.

The chain joins TRBV5-6 to TRBJ2-7; perhaps TRBD1 as D (6 bases). From germline, CDR1 is SGHDT and CDR2 YYEEEE. Trimming left V 5 bases short and J 4 bases short, with 7 bases between. The CDR3 extends over 11 amino acids. The CDR3 DNA follows: TGTGCCAGCAGGACAGGTTACGAGCAGTACTTC. It codes for CASRTGYEQYF.

This clone was detected a few times. V and J are TRBV28 and TRBJ1-2, with 7 bases lining up with TRBD1. V lost 5 bases and J lost 4; bases outside the gene matches: 4. The CDR3 is 13 residues long. The germline CDR1 and CDR2 sequences are MDHEN and SYDVKM. DNA of the CDR3: TGTGCCAGCAGTCCGGGACAGCCCTATGGCTACACCTTC. It specifies CASSPGQPYGYTF.

This chain connects TRBV11-1 to TRBJ2-2, with D unclear. V was trimmed by 6 bases and J by 5 bases, leaving 16 bases between them. The V gene's germline CDR1 is SGHAT and CDR2 FQDESV (reference sequence). This CDR3 is built from 15 residues. In nucleotides, the CDR3 is TGTGCCAGCAGAAATGTAGACGGTAGGACCGGGGAGCTGTTTTTT. It yields the protein CASRNVDGRTGELFF.

This clone occurred a few times. This chain uses TRBV11-2 with TRBJ2-3; TRBD2 agrees at 11 bases. Germline V CDR1 and CDR2: SGHAT, FQNNGV. The trim removed 5 bases at V and 4 bases at J, leaving 8 bases unmatched. This CDR3 spans 16 amino acids. The CDR3 coding sequence is TGTGCCAGCAGCGCCAGACTAGCGGGGATCCCAGATACGCAGTATTTT. The encoded protein is CASSARLAGIPDTQYF. The entire variable domain, with the rest obtained from reference TRBV11-2 and TRBJ2-3, is as follows: EAGVAQSPRYKIIEKRQSVAFWCNPISGHATLYWYQQILGQGPKLLIQFQNNGVVDDSQLPKDRFSAERLKGVDSTLKIQPAKLEDSAVYLCASSARLAGIPDTQYFGPGTRLTVL.

The chain joins TRBV5-1 to TRBJ2-3; a weak D match, TRBD1 (6 bases). The CDR3 is made up of 15 amino acids. CDR1 is SGHRS, CDR2 YFSETQ, per germline. Trimming took 2 bases from V and 5 from J, leaving 15 bases between them. This CDR3 is CASSLQTGLGDTQYF. CDR3 DNA: TGCGCCAGCAGCTTACAAACAGGGCTAGGAGATACGCAGTATTTT.

This chain joins TRBV5-1 and TRBJ2-3; either TRBD1 or TRBD2 may supply D (7 bases each). Germline CDR1 and CDR2: SGHRS and YFSETQ. Trimming left V 0 bases short and J 5 bases short, with 22 bases between. The CDR3 is 18 residues long. This CDR3 is CASSLELAGRGFGDTQYF. CDR3 in DNA: TGCGCCAGCAGCTTGGAATTAGCGGGCAGGGGGTTTGGAGATACGCAGTATTTT.